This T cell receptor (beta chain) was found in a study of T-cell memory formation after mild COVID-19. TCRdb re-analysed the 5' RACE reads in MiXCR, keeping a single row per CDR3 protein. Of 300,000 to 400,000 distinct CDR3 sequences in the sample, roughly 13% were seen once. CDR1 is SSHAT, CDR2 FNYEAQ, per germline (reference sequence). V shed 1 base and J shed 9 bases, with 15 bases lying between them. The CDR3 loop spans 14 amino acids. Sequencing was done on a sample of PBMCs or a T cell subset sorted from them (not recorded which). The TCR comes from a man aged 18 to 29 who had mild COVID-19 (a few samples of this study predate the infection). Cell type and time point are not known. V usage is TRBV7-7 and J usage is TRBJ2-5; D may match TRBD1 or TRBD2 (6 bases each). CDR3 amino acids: CASSLGGQGRSQYF. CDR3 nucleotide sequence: TGTGCCAGCAGCTTAGGCGGGCAGGGGAGGTCCCAGTACTTC.